A few counts support the clone carrying this T cell receptor (beta chain). Germline CDR1 KGHDR, CDR2 SFDVKD. Trimming took 2 bases from V and 4 from J, leaving 14 bases between them. This CDR3 contains 15 residues. Unique molecular identifiers tagged individual cDNA molecules. TCRdb processed the 5' RACE reads anew with MiXCR; each CDR3 protein has one entry. The data show about 69,000 distinct CDR3 sequences, about 11% seen once. The data originate from a study of early T cells in non-severe SARS-CoV-2 infection. At the level of the study: Sequencing of bulk RNA from unsorted whole blood was done, without chain pairing.

The sequence was obtained from an adult who was a healthcare worker with PCR-confirmed SARS-CoV-2 infection or an uninfected control (not recorded which). The chain carries TRBV24-1 and TRBJ2-7, with a possible D match to TRBD2 (5 bases). Sequencing input: whole blood. The CDR3 here is CATSDSGRGNYEQYF. As DNA, the CDR3 is TGTGCCACCAGTGATTCCGGACGGGGAAATTACGAGCAGTACTTC.